Below, 15 T cell receptor beta chains from the same sample are listed, as sequenced in a study of radiotherapy plus CTLA-4 blockade in lung cancer. Libraries were prepared by immunoSEQ multiplex PCR; TCRdb keeps only in-frame clonotypes and omits some of them. Among approximately 40,000 clones listed, 72% were seen once. Sequenced material: peripheral blood, taken from a patient treated with radiotherapy plus ipilimumab. All receptors derive from a human donor with non-small cell lung cancer who had stable disease on radiotherapy plus ipilimumab.

The chain carries TRBV7-6 and TRBJ1-5; 7 bases agree with TRBD1. V lost 5 bases, J lost 7 bases, and 14 bases stayed unmatched. The CDR3 runs 16 residues. CDR1 and CDR2 (germline): SGHVS, FNYEAQ. In DNA form, the CDR3 reads TGTGCCAGCAGCCCCGGGACAGCCTCCGGGAGACAGCCCCAGCATTTT. Its translation is CASSPGTASGRQPQHF.

The chain carries TRBV18 and TRBJ2-7; TRBD1 agrees at 7 bases. The CDR3 runs to 14 residues. Per germline, CDR1 KGHSH and CDR2 LQKENI. The V and J ends lost 1 base and 2 bases, in that order; junction bases with no gene match: 2. CDR3 sequence: CASSPQRGPYEQYF. The CDR3 bases are TGTGCCAGCTCACCACAGAGGGGGCCCTACGAGCAGTACTTC.

The chain recombines TRBV4-3 with TRBJ1-1, with 8 bases identical to TRBD1. The CDR3 is 16 amino acids. Per the germline V gene, CDR1 is LGHNA and CDR2 is YSLEER. The ends lost 1 base at V and 1 base at J; junction bases unmatched: 5. CDR3 residues: CASSQGTGYWNTEAFF. In nucleotides, the CDR3 is TGCGCCAGCAGCCAAGGGACAGGGTATTGGAACACTGAAGCTTTCTTT.

V gene TRBV6-5 combines with J gene TRBJ1-2, with no clear D. Germline V CDR1 and CDR2: MNHEY, SVGAGI. Trimming removed 2 bases from V and 4 bases from J, with 14 bases in between. The CDR3 loop spans 15 amino acids. DNA for the CDR3: TGTGCCAGCAGTTACGGCTCCGTTGGTGGCTATGGCTACACCTTC. Translated: CASSYGSVGGYGYTF.

The J gene is TRBJ2-7, the V gene TRBV2; no clear D. Germline assignment: CDR1 SNHLY and CDR2 FYNNEI. The ends were cut back, 2 bases at V and 1 base at J, with 3 bases in the middle. The CDR3 loop spans 12 amino acids. This chain's CDR3 is CASSEQSYEQYF. Here the CDR3 DNA reads TGTGCCAGCAGTGAACAGTCCTACGAGCAGTACTTC.

This chain links TRBV2 with TRBJ2-5; 10 positions agree with TRBD2. Germline lookup yields CDR1 SNHLY and CDR2 FYNNEI. The J segment lost 5 bases and the V segment lost 6 bases, leaving 6 bases of the junction unmatched. The CDR3 totals 14 residues. This CDR3 is CASRQRGGVETQYF. CDR3 DNA: TGTGCCAGCAGACAGCGGGGGGGCGTGGAGACCCAGTACTTC.

The chain is built from TRBV5-1 and TRBJ1-1; 7 positions agree with TRBD1. Looked up from germline, CDR1 is SGHRS and CDR2 is YFSETQ. V shed 0 bases and J 3 bases; nucleotides not matched to a gene: 5. The CDR3 loop spans 15 amino acids. DNA of the CDR3: TGCGCCAGCAGCTTGGCCGACAGGGTGGACACTGAAGCTTTCTTT. Amino acid sequence: CASSLADRVDTEAFF.

In this sample, this clone turned up once. The V gene is TRBV6-5, the J gene TRBJ2-5; D is unresolved. The CDR3 has 13 amino acids. Germline lookup yields CDR1 MNHEY and CDR2 SVGAGI. The V end lost 6 bases, the J end lost 2 bases, and 10 bases lay between the germline ends. CDR3 nucleotide sequence: TGTGCCAGCAGAAGATACAGACAAGAGACCCAGTACTTC. This sequence encodes CASRRYRQETQYF.

The chain uses TRBV6-1 and TRBJ2-7, with 9 bases lining up with TRBD1. Per the germline V gene, CDR1 is MNHNS and CDR2 is SASEGT. Unmatched junction bases numbered 6, after V lost 5 bases and J lost 4 bases. The CDR3 is made up of 14 amino acids. The DNA of the CDR3 is TGTGCCAGCAGTCCCACAGGGGGCGATTACGAGCAGTACTTC. It yields the protein CASSPTGGDYEQYF.

J is TRBJ1-2 and V is TRBV5-5; maybe TRBD1 (5 bases). CDR3 length: 15 amino acids. CDR1 is SGHKS and CDR2 is YYEKEE in the germline V gene (reference sequence). Trimming shortened V by 2 bases and J by 4 bases, and 15 bases separated the two germline ends. For the CDR3, the DNA is TGTGCCAGCAGCTTTCCTTACGGGGGGGGCTATGGCTACACCTTC. Residues: CASSFPYGGGYGYTF.

The chain carries TRBV11-2 and TRBJ2-1; D may be TRBD2 (5 bases). The ends were cut back, 4 bases at V and 9 bases at J, with 10 bases in the middle. This CDR3 comprises 12 residues. From germline, CDR1 is SGHAT and CDR2 FQNNGV. The chain's CDR3 is CASSSPSGEQFF. CDR3 sequence (DNA): TGTGCCAGCAGCTCCCCGAGCGGTGAGCAGTTCTTC.

This clone was seen a handful of times. V and J are TRBV5-4 and TRBJ1-2; 7 nucleotides match TRBD1. The germline gives CDR1 SGHNT, CDR2 YYREEE (reference sequence). CDR3 length: 15 amino acids. The V segment lost 0 bases and the J segment 8 bases; nucleotides outside the gene matches: 10. CDR3 in DNA: TGTGCCAGCAGCTTGGCAACCGGGACAGTCAACGGCTACACCTTC. It codes for CASSLATGTVNGYTF.

The genes are TRBV5-1 and TRBJ2-7; TRBD1 is a possible D gene (8 bases). This CDR3 has 15 amino acids. V was shortened by 5 bases and J by 3 bases, with 18 bases between the two germline ends. Germline-derived CDR1 and CDR2 are SGHRS and YFSETQ. CDR3 in amino acids: CASSARTGRGYEQYF. The DNA for the CDR3 is TGCGCCAGCAGTGCCCGGACAGGGAGGGGCTACGAGCAGTACTTC.

The chain joins TRBV6-5 to TRBJ1-5, with a tentative D call TRBD1 (5 bases). Germline assignment: CDR1 MNHEY and CDR2 SVGAGI. The CDR3 sequence is 13 residues long. The V end was cut by 6 bases, the J end by 4 bases, with 10 bases between. This chain's CDR3 is CASSSRVNQPQHF. The CDR3 DNA sequence: TGTGCCAGCAGCTCCAGGGTGAATCAGCCCCAGCATTTT.

J is TRBJ2-1 and V is TRBV5-1, with TRBD2 matching 12 bases. Germline values: CDR1 SGHRS, CDR2 YFSETQ. J lost 10 bases, V lost 4 bases, and 12 bases had no gene match. The CDR3 has 16 residues. CDR3 residues: CASSLTGTSGPGEQFF. In DNA, the CDR3 is TGCGCCAGCAGCCTAACCGGGACTAGCGGGCCGGGAGAGCAGTTCTTC.